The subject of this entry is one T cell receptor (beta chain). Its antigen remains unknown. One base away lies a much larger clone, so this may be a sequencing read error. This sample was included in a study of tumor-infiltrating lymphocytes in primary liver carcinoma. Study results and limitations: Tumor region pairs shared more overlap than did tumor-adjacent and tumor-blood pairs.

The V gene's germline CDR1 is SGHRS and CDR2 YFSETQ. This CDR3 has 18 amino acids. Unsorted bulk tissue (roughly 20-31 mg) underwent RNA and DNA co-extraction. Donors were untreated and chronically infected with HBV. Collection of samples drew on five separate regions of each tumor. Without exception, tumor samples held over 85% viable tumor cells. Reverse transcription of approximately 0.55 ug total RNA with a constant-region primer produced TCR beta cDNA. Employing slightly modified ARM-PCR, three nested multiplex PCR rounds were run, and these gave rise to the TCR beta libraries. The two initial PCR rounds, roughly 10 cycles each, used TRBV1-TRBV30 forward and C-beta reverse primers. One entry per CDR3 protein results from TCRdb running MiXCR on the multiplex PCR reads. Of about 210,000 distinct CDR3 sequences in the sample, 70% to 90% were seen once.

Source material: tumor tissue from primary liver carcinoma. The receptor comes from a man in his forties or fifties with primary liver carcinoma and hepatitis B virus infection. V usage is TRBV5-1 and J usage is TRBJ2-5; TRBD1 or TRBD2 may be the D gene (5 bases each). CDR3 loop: CTSSLGVDSYPLSETQYF. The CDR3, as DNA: TGCACCAGCAGCTTGGGGGTTGATAGTTATCCCCTCTCAGAGACCCAGTACTTC.